These T cell receptor beta chains were read from a single sample in a study of OX40 agonist ivuxolimab in advanced cancers. TCRdb's copy holds only in-frame clones and misses some; the assay was immunoSEQ multiplex PCR. The sample yields 35,000 to 45,000 clones, roughly 80% seen once. This sample comprised CD4+ or CD8+ T cells sorted from blood, obtained in a trial of the OX40 agonist ivuxolimab. These receptors were obtained from an adult with an advanced solid tumor such as melanoma, head and neck, liver or kidney cancer. CDR3s include the opening cysteine and the closing phenylalanine or tryptophan. Fields, in order: J gene, clone size, V gene, D gene, CDR3 DNA, CDR3 protein. The D gene is left open where the match is weak. Clone size is not always given. Where it is, it says once, few, many or a class for expanded clones.

TRBJ2-2,-,TRBV6-5,TRBD2,TGTGCCAGCAACTCTAAGCGGGACCACACCGGGGAGCTGTTTTTT,CASNSKRDHTGELFF
TRBJ1-4,-,TRBV6-6,-,TGTGCCAGCAGTTTAACGGTTGCAACTAATGAAAAACTGTTTTTT,CASSLTVATNEKLFF
TRBJ2-1,-,TRBV2,-,TGTGCCAGCCACCACGGGAATACCTACAATGAGCAGTTCTTC,CASHHGNTYNEQFF
TRBJ1-5,-,TRBV6-1,TRBD1,TGTGCCAGCAGTGGATTTCAGGGGGCGATTGGTCAGCCCCAGCATTTT,CASSGFQGAIGQPQHF
TRBJ2-7,-,TRBV28,TRBD2,TGTGCCAGCAGTCCCGGGACTAGCGGCCGCTACGAGCAGTACTTC,CASSPGTSGRYEQYF
TRBJ1-1,-,TRBV13,TRBD1,TGTGCCAGCAGCTACCGACAGGGAGGAAGAGGTGGGCCGATTAACACTGAAGCTTTCTTT,CASSYRQGGRGGPINTEAFF
TRBJ1-1,-,TRBV19,TRBD1,TGTGCCAGGGAAACCGAGAGGGGGACAGTAGTGTGGGCTTTCTTT,CARETERGTVVWAFF
TRBJ2-7,-,TRBV29-1,TRBD2,TGCAGCATCCGGGGTAGCGGGAGGTACGAGCAGTACTTC,CSIRGSGRYEQYF
TRBJ1-3,-,TRBV19,TRBD1,TGTGCCAGTATGGCCCCCAGGGACAGGGGGGGAGACACCATATATTTT,CASMAPRDRGGDTIYF
TRBJ1-5,-,TRBV15,-,TGTGCCACCAGCAGAGATTTTATCCAGGGCAATCAGCCCCAGCATTTT,CATSRDFIQGNQPQHF
TRBJ2-5,-,TRBV11-2,TRBD2,TGTGCCAGCAGCCTCCGACTAGCGGGAGGCCCCGAGACCCAGTACTTC,CASSLRLAGGPETQYF
TRBJ2-2,-,TRBV27,-,TGTGCCAGCAGTTTTAGGCCTGGGGCGGCGAACACCGGGGAGCTGTTTTTT,CASSFRPGAANTGELFF
TRBJ1-5,-,TRBV18,TRBD1,TGTGCCAGCTCCACACAGGGGAGCAATCAGCCCCAGCATTTT,CASSTQGSNQPQHF
TRBJ2-5,-,TRBV6-1,TRBD1,TGTGCCAGCAGTCCCTCCGGGACAGGGGGCGAGACCCAGTACTTC,CASSPSGTGGETQYF
TRBJ1-2,-,TRBV7-9,-,TGTGCCGGGGTCCCGGCCCCTAGGAACTATGGCTACACCTTC,CAGVPAPRNYGYTF
TRBJ2-1,-,TRBV10-1,TRBD2,TGCGCCAGCAGATCTAGCGGGAGGGCCTTCGGTGAGCAGTTCTTC,CASRSSGRAFGEQFF
TRBJ1-3,-,TRBV19,TRBD1,TGTGCCAGTAAGGGGGCCAGACAGGGCGGTGACTCTGGAAACACCATATATTTT,CASKGARQGGDSGNTIYF
TRBJ1-2,-,TRBV6-6,-,TGTGCCAGCAGTTATGGCGAGGGCTTCTATGGCTACACCTTC,CASSYGEGFYGYTF
TRBJ2-7,-,TRBV7-5,-,TGTGCCAGAAGCTTAGATGTCGGGGGGACCTTGGACGAGCAGTACTTC,CARSLDVGGTLDEQYF
TRBJ1-2,-,TRBV28,-,TGTGCCAGCAGACGACCCCCACAGGGCTACACCTTC,CASRRPPQGYTF
TRBJ2-1,-,TRBV7-9,-,TGTGCCAGCAGCTGGGTCAATGAGCAGTTCTTC,CASSWVNEQFF
TRBJ1-1,-,TRBV28,-,TGTGCCAGCAGTTTTTCCCCGGACAACCTTGGAGGGTTGAACACTGAAGCTTTCTTT,CASSFSPDNLGGLNTEAFF
TRBJ2-7,-,TRBV11-2,-,TGTGCCGCGGGGAGTTCGCCGGACTACGAGCAGTACTTC,CAAGSSPDYEQYF
TRBJ2-2,-,TRBV25-1,-,TGTGCCAGCAGTGAGGTATGGAGCGGGTCGGGGCCCGGGGAGCTGTTTTTT,CASSEVWSGSGPGELFF
TRBJ2-1,-,TRBV9,-,TGTGCCAGCAGCGTAGAGGTTTACAATGAGCAGTTCTTC,CASSVEVYNEQFF
TRBJ2-1,-,TRBV21-1,-,TGTGCCAGCAGCAATCCCGGCCTCAAGGGTCCCTACAATGAGCAGTTCTTC,CASSNPGLKGPYNEQFF
TRBJ2-1,-,TRBV5-1,TRBD2,TGCGCCAGCAGCTTGGTAGCGGGGTCCAATGAGCAGTTCTTC,CASSLVAGSNEQFF
TRBJ2-1,-,TRBV4-1,-,TGCGCCAGCAGCTCCCTTACTGGGAATGAGCAGTTCTTC,CASSSLTGNEQFF
TRBJ2-2,-,TRBV7-2,-,TGTGCCAGCAGCTTACAGACAGGCACCGGGGAGCTGTTTTTT,CASSLQTGTGELFF
TRBJ2-7,-,TRBV6-1,-,TGTGCCAGCAGTGACTCCGGGACGGCCTCCTACGAGCAGTACTTC,CASSDSGTASYEQYF
TRBJ2-2,-,TRBV10-3,-,TGTGCCATCAGTGAGTCCGGTGGCACCGGGGAGCTGTTTTTT,CAISESGGTGELFF
TRBJ1-2,few,TRBV5-1,TRBD1,TGCGCCAGCAGCTTGGCCGGGACAGTAGAAGGCTACACCTTC,CASSLAGTVEGYTF
TRBJ1-2,-,TRBV28,TRBD1,TGTGCCAGCAGTCCAACGGGGACAGGGGGCGAAGATGGCTACACCTTC,CASSPTGTGGEDGYTF
TRBJ2-7,few,TRBV9,-,TGTGCCAGCAGCCCCAGGACGCAGGGCACGGACGAGCAGTACTTC,CASSPRTQGTDEQYF
TRBJ2-2,-,TRBV5-4,-,TGTGCCAGCACCCAGGACGGGGGAAACACCGGGGAGCTGTTTTTT,CASTQDGGNTGELFF
TRBJ2-1,-,TRBV11-3,TRBD1,TGTGCCAGCAGCTTTGGGACAGGGACCTACAATGAGCAGTTCTTC,CASSFGTGTYNEQFF
TRBJ2-3,few,TRBV7-8,TRBD1,TGTGCCAGCAGCTTAGCGCTGAGAGGGGGCCCAGATACGCAGTATTTT,CASSLALRGGPDTQYF
TRBJ2-7,few,TRBV5-4,-,TGTGCCAGCAGCTTGGAGACAGTCTCCTACGAGCAGTACTTC,CASSLETVSYEQYF
TRBJ1-1,-,TRBV7-9,-,TGTGCCAGCAGCTTAGCGGTTGGTACTGAAGCTTTCTTT,CASSLAVGTEAFF
TRBJ1-5,large,TRBV5-1,-,TGCGCCAGCAGTCAGCAGGGAAATAGCAATCAGCCCCAGCATTTT,CASSQQGNSNQPQHF